These 18 T cell receptor beta chains originate from one sample sequenced in a study of graft-versus-host responses after intestinal transplantation. These receptors have no identified antigens. Some clones are missing from TCRdb's copy, which holds only in-frame ones; the method was immunoSEQ multiplex PCR. The sample contains tens of thousands of clones, 85% to 90% of which appear only once. The sequencing used unstimulated CD4+ T cells sorted from spleen or lymph node cells, collected before intestinal transplant. Every receptor here comes from a human donor who received an intestinal transplant.

The J gene is TRBJ2-5, the V gene TRBV9, with D perhaps matching TRBD2 (5 bases). This CDR3 spans 15 amino acids. Germline CDR1 and CDR2: SGDLS and YYNGEE. The V gene lost 0 bases and the J gene lost 1 base, with 10 bases spanning the gap. CDR3 nucleotides: TGTGCCAGCAGCGTAGCCGCCAGCGGCCAAGAGACCCAGTACTTC. Its translation is CASSVAASGQETQYF.

The V call is TRBV6-5, the J call TRBJ1-5; TRBD1 matches 7 bases. V shed 5 bases and J 0 bases; nucleotides not matched to a gene: 4. Germline V gene data show CDR1 as MNHEY and CDR2 as SVGAGI. The CDR3 spans 15 residues. CDR3 loop: CASSPGQYSNQPQHF. The CDR3 DNA is TGTGCCAGCAGTCCGGGACAGTATAGCAATCAGCCCCAGCATTTT.

The chain uses TRBV6-5 and TRBJ1-2; the D gene is possibly TRBD1 (6 bases). Trimming removed 6 bases at V and 7 bases at J, with 18 bases between. The CDR3 is 14 amino acids. Germline lookup yields CDR1 MNHEY and CDR2 SVGAGI. The CDR3 region is CASSSGGGNGGYTF. The CDR3, as DNA: TGTGCCAGCAGCTCGGGAGGGGGTAACGGTGGCTACACCTTC.

This sequence joins TRBV5-4 and TRBJ2-2, with D possibly being TRBD2 (6 bases). V shed 4 bases and J shed 5 bases, with 21 bases lying between them. The CDR3 is made up of 17 amino acids. The germline CDR1 and CDR2 sequences are SGHNT and YYREEE (reference sequence). CDR3 DNA: TGTGCCAGCAGCCCTGCCCGAGGTGGGGCGGGGACCGGGGAGCTGTTTTTT. It translates to CASSPARGGAGTGELFF.

This clone has only a few counts. This rearrangement joins TRBV6-5 to TRBJ1-2; perhaps TRBD1 as D (6 bases). CDR1 and CDR2 (germline): MNHEY, SVGAGI. The V end was cut by 6 bases, the J end by 4 bases, with 12 bases between. The CDR3 has 13 residues. CDR3 in amino acids: CASRHREGYGYTF. In DNA form, the CDR3 reads TGTGCCAGCAGACACAGGGAGGGCTATGGCTACACCTTC.

The chain uses TRBV5-1 and TRBJ2-3, with D tentatively TRBD2 (6 bases). The CDR3 extends over 15 amino acids. V was shortened by 2 bases and J by 6 bases, with 16 bases between the two germline ends. Germline V CDR1 and CDR2: SGHRS, YFSETQ. The CDR3 sequence: CASSFSGTSGDTQYF. The CDR3 DNA sequence: TGCGCCAGCAGCTTCTCCGGGACTTCAGGGGATACGCAGTATTTT. Full variable domain (rest looked up from reference TRBV5-1 and TRBJ2-3): KAGVTQTPRYLIKTRGQQVTLSCSPISGHRSVSWYQQTPGQGLQFLFEYFSETQRNKGNFPGRFSGRQFSNSRSEMNVSTLELGDSALYLCASSFSGTSGDTQYFGPGTRLTVL.

The rearrangement uses TRBV5-4 and TRBJ2-7; no clear D gene. The V end lost 0 bases, the J end lost 0 bases, and 4 bases lay between the germline ends. Looked up from germline, CDR1 is SGHNT and CDR2 is YYREEE (reference sequence). This CDR3 is 13 amino acids long. The CDR3 here is CASSLDFSYEQYF. The CDR3 DNA reads as TGTGCCAGCAGCTTGGACTTCTCCTACGAGCAGTACTTC.

The chain joins TRBV11-2 to TRBJ2-7; 7 bases are a match to TRBD1. Trimming removed 5 bases from V and 6 bases from J; junction bases left unmatched: 13. CDR1 is SGHAT and CDR2 is FQNNGV in the germline V gene. The CDR3 covers 15 residues. The DNA for the CDR3 is TGTGCCAGCAGCCCCCCCCAGCGAGACAGGGTCGAGCAGTACTTC. Translated, it gives CASSPPQRDRVEQYF.

This clone appeared once. V and J are TRBV2 and TRBJ2-5; D may be TRBD1 (6 bases). The J call may be incorrect, as the DNA end agrees better with TRBJ2-7. The germline V gene has CDR1 SNHLY and CDR2 FYNNEI. The CDR3 loop spans 14 amino acids. The chain's CDR3 is CASSPTGLSYEQYF. In DNA form, the CDR3 reads TGTGCCAGCAGTCCAACAGGGCTTAGCTACGAGCAGTACTTC.

This chain joins TRBV28 and TRBJ1-4; TRBD1 is a possible D gene (5 bases). V shed 5 bases and J shed 2 bases, with 9 bases lying between them. The CDR3 runs to 14 residues. Germline CDR1 and CDR2: MDHEN and SYDVKM. CDR3 bases: TGTGCCAGCAGTCGGGGGGGGACTAATGAAAAACTGTTTTTT. It encodes CASSRGGTNEKLFF.

The J gene is TRBJ2-7, the V gene TRBV7-2; maybe TRBD1 (5 bases). V was shortened by 1 base and J by 2 bases, with 12 bases between the two germline ends. The CDR3 is 15 residues long. Germline CDR1 and CDR2: SGHTA and FQGNSA. CDR3 residues: CASSLEQVAPYEQYF. In nucleotides, the CDR3 is TGTGCCAGCAGCTTAGAACAGGTTGCCCCCTACGAGCAGTACTTC.

The chain combines TRBV5-1 with TRBJ2-2; D unclear. This CDR3 comprises 15 residues. V lost 0 bases, J lost 0 bases, and 6 bases lay in between. Germline loops: CDR1 SGHRS, CDR2 YFSETQ. In DNA form, the CDR3 reads TGCGCCAGCAGCTTGGGGAGAGCGAACACCGGGGAGCTGTTTTTT. Its protein product is CASSLGRANTGELFF.

V gene TRBV28 combines with J gene TRBJ2-5; D perhaps matches TRBD2 (5 bases). The V end lost 6 bases, the J end lost 5 bases, and 13 bases lay between the germline ends. The V gene's germline CDR1 is MDHEN and CDR2 SYDVKM. CDR3 length equals 13 residues. This CDR3 is CASSLGLAETQYF. DNA for the CDR3: TGTGCCAGCAGCCTAGGGTTAGCGGAGACCCAGTACTTC.

The J gene is TRBJ2-7, the V gene TRBV2; D gene ambiguous. CDR3 length: 13 amino acids. Germline V CDR1 and CDR2: SNHLY, FYNNEI. V lost 6 bases and J 0 bases, leaving 9 bases between the germline ends. In DNA form, the CDR3 reads TGTGCCAGCAGACTAAAAAGCTCCTACGAGCAGTACTTC. Amino acids: CASRLKSSYEQYF.

The V gene is TRBV19, the J gene TRBJ1-4, with D hard to call. The germline CDR1 and CDR2 sequences are LNHDA and SQIVND (reference sequence). The CDR3 runs 13 residues. Trimming took off 3 bases at V and 11 bases at J, with 13 bases between the two ends. CDR3 sequence reads: CASSIGRTGKLFF. The DNA of the CDR3 is TGTGCCAGTAGTATCGGCCGGACGGGGAAACTGTTTTTT.

The rearrangement links TRBV19 to TRBJ2-1; TRBD2 matches at 7 bases. The V segment lost 2 bases and the J segment 4 bases; nucleotides outside the gene matches: 8. The length of the CDR3 is 16 residues. Germline V lookup: CDR1 LNHDA, CDR2 SQIVND (reference sequence). The CDR3 loop is CASSIRVGSGYNEQFF. CDR3 nucleotides: TGTGCCAGTAGTATAAGGGTCGGTAGCGGGTACAATGAGCAGTTCTTC.

The chain combines TRBV9 with TRBJ2-7, with D unresolved. Germline loops: CDR1 SGDLS, CDR2 YYNGEE. The CDR3 consists of 14 residues. Trimming removed 3 bases from V and 5 bases from J, with 15 bases in between. CDR3 coding DNA: TGTGCCAGCAGCGCTCATTTAACTAAGGACGAGCAGTACTTC. Translation: CASSAHLTKDEQYF.

The V gene is TRBV27, the J gene TRBJ2-5; TRBD1 matches at 9 bases. Germline V gene data show CDR1 as MNHEY and CDR2 as SMNVEV (reference sequence). V shed 9 bases and J 1 base; nucleotides not matched to a gene: 9. CDR3 size: 15 residues. The CDR3 DNA reads TGTGCCAGTAGACAGGGGGGTAGGAGCCAAGAGACCCAGTACTTC. It codes for CASRQGGRSQETQYF.